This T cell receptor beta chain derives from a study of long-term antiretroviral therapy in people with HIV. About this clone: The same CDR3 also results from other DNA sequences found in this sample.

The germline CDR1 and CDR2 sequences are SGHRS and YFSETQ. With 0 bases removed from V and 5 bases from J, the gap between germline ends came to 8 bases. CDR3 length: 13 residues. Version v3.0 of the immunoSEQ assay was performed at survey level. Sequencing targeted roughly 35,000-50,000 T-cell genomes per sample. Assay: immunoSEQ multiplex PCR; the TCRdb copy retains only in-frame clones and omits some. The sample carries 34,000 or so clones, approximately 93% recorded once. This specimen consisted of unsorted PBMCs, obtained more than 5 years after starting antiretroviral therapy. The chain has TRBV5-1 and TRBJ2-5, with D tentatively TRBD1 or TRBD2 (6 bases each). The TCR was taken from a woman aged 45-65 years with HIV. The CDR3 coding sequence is TGCGCCAGCAGCTTGGGAGGGGGGGAGACCCAGTACTTC. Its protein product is CASSLGGGETQYF.